The 18 T cell receptor beta chains below come from one sample, sequenced in a study of T cell responses to AZD1222 COVID-19 vaccine. Generated by immunoSEQ multiplex PCR, the TCRdb table keeps only in-frame clones and is missing some. The profile shows 150,000 or so clones, around 93% of them singletons. The starting material was peripheral blood, obtained on day 0 of AZD1222 vaccination. The receptors here all came from an adult in good health.

The genes are TRBV6-5 and TRBJ1-1; D not certain. Germline V gene lookup returns CDR1 MNHEY and CDR2 SVGAGI. V lost 2 bases and J 1 base, leaving 8 bases between the germline ends. This CDR3 is built from 14 residues. CDR3 bases: TGTGCCAGCAGTTACCTACACGGGAACACTGAAGCTTTCTTT. Encoded protein: CASSYLHGNTEAFF.

This sequence joins TRBV6-2 or TRBV6-3 and TRBJ2-7, with a tentative D call TRBD2 (6 bases). CDR3 length equals 13 residues. V was pared by 6 bases and J by 2 bases, with 11 bases between. Germline CDR1 and CDR2: MNHEY and SVGEGT. The CDR3 sequence is CASSRDSTYEQYF. CDR3 nucleotides: TGTGCCAGCAGCCGGGACTCAACCTACGAGCAGTACTTC.

The chain employs TRBV9 and TRBJ2-1, with 10 bases lining up with TRBD2. The CDR3 is made up of 15 amino acids. J was trimmed by 7 bases and V by 0 bases; bases with no gene match: 4. Germline V gene data show CDR1 as SGDLS and CDR2 as YYNGEE. CDR3 loop: CASSVEAGGSNEQFF. CDR3 bases: TGTGCCAGCAGCGTAGAAGCGGGGGGGAGTAATGAGCAGTTCTTC. Full variable domain (remainder filled in from reference TRBV9 and TRBJ2-1): DSGVTQTPKHLITATGQRVTLRCSPRSGDLSVYWYQQSLDQGLQFLIQYYNGEERAKGNILERFSAQQFPDLHSELNLSSLELGDSALYFCASSVEAGGSNEQFFGPGTRLTVL.

The chain joins TRBV29-1 to TRBJ1-1; D remains ambiguous. V gave up 3 bases and J gave up 5 bases, with 16 bases separating them. The CDR3 is made up of 14 amino acids. Germline CDR1 reads SQVTM; CDR2 reads ANQGSEA. CDR3 bases: TGCAGCGTTGAGGTTCGGCAGTCTCAGACTGAAGCTTTCTTT. Translated, it gives CSVEVRQSQTEAFF.

The count of this clone is one. This chain links TRBV7-9 with TRBJ2-1; D is possibly TRBD2 (5 bases). Trimming took 3 bases from V and 7 from J, leaving 7 bases between them. Per the germline V gene, CDR1 is SEHNR and CDR2 is FQNEAQ (reference sequence). This CDR3 has 12 amino acids. Here the CDR3 DNA reads TGTGCCAGCAGCTTCTCGGGGAATGAGCAGTTCTTC. The encoded protein is CASSFSGNEQFF.

This chain joins TRBV15 and TRBJ1-5, with a possible D match to TRBD1 (6 bases). Germline lookup yields CDR1 LNHNV and CDR2 YYDKDF (reference sequence). Trimming shortened V by 0 bases and J by 5 bases, and 14 bases separated the two germline ends. This CDR3 spans 16 amino acids. CDR3 amino acids: CATSRDRAGDYQPQHF. CDR3 nucleotide sequence: TGTGCCACCAGCAGAGATCGGGCAGGGGACTATCAGCCCCAGCATTTT.

The chain links TRBV19 to TRBJ2-3; D tentatively fits TRBD1 or TRBD2 (6 bases each). Germline CDR1 LNHDA, CDR2 SQIVND (reference sequence). The CDR3 is 17 amino acids. V was pared by 6 bases and J by 3 bases, with 22 bases between. DNA of the CDR3: TGTGCCAGTAGCCCCCGTTGGGGGGCGGCTCAGACAGATACGCAGTATTTT. Amino acids: CASSPRWGAAQTDTQYF.

This rearrangement joins TRBV5-6 to TRBJ2-7; 7 bases align to TRBD2. J was trimmed by 5 bases and V by 1 base; bases with no gene match: 6. This CDR3 is 14 amino acids long. Germline CDR1 and CDR2: SGHDT and YYEEEE. Written as DNA, the CDR3 is TGTGCCAGCAGCTTGTGGGGGGGATTCAACGAGCAGTACTTC. It codes for CASSLWGGFNEQYF.

The V call is TRBV11-1, the J call TRBJ1-6; D gene unclear. The CDR3 is 14 residues long. The germline V gene encodes CDR1 SGHAT and CDR2 FQDESV (reference sequence). Trimming shortened V by 1 base and J by 5 bases, and 6 bases separated the two germline ends. The CDR3, as DNA: TGTGCCAGCAGCTTAGAGGTCAATAATTCACCCCTCCACTTT. Protein sequence: CASSLEVNNSPLHF.

The chain links TRBV6-5 to TRBJ1-1; 11 bases are shared with TRBD1. The CDR3 has 15 residues. Germline V gene lookup returns CDR1 MNHEY and CDR2 SVGAGI. The J segment lost 3 bases and the V segment lost 5 bases, leaving 5 bases of the junction unmatched. CDR3 loop: CASSSRTGGYTEAFF. DNA for the CDR3: TGTGCCAGCAGTAGCCGGACAGGGGGCTACACTGAAGCTTTCTTT.

The chain carries TRBV7-6 and TRBJ2-5; D might be TRBD2 (6 bases). In germline, CDR1 is SGHVS, CDR2 FNYEAQ. Trimming removed 9 bases from V and 5 bases from J, with 22 bases in between. CDR3 length: 15 residues. This CDR3 is CASVTRDSPGETQYF. The CDR3 nucleotides read TGTGCCAGTGTTACTAGGGACTCACCAGGGGAGACCCAGTACTTC.

V is TRBV30 and J is TRBJ1-1, with 10 bases matching TRBD1. Trimming cost V 1 base and J 5 bases; bases outside gene matches: 10. Looked up from germline, CDR1 is GTSNPN and CDR2 is SVGIG (reference sequence). The CDR3 consists of 16 residues. The CDR3 DNA follows: TGTGCCTGGAGTGCTTTCCGTGGGACAGGGGTAACTGAAGCTTTCTTT. This encodes CAWSAFRGTGVTEAFF.

The rearrangement uses TRBV20-1 and TRBJ1-6; 7 nucleotides align to TRBD1. CDR1 is DFQATT, CDR2 SNEGSKA, per germline (reference sequence). The CDR3 consists of 14 residues. Losses at the gene ends were 3 bases for V and 10 bases for J; bases not matched to a gene: 9. CDR3 loop: CSASGQGGESPLHF. The CDR3 coding sequence is TGCAGTGCTAGTGGGCAGGGGGGAGAGTCACCCCTCCACTTT.

This chain joins TRBV3-1 (or the pseudogene TRBV3-2) and TRBJ1-3, with 7 bases fitting TRBD1. J lost 7 bases, V lost 5 bases, and 8 bases had no gene match. Per germline, CDR1 LGHDT and CDR2 YNNKEL (reference sequence). The CDR3 extends over 14 amino acids. The CDR3 DNA reads TGTGCCAGCAGCACCGGGGCAGGGGGGAACACCATATATTTT. Translated, it gives CASSTGAGGNTIYF.

The table lists this clone with a count of one. The CDR3 here is CAISESPPRDRLSTDTQYF. CDR3 bases: TGTGCCATCAGTGAGTCCCCCCCACGGGACAGGCTTAGCACAGATACGCAGTATTTT. V gene TRBV10-3 combines with J gene TRBJ2-3, with 8 bases aligning to TRBD1. The CDR3 contains 19 residues. Germline trimming cut 0 bases from V and 0 bases from J; bases unmatched to any gene: 11. Looked up from germline, CDR1 is ENHRY and CDR2 is SYGVKD.

The rearrangement links TRBV19 to TRBJ2-3; D may correspond to TRBD1 or TRBD2 (5 bases each). The germline V and J ends were trimmed by 6 bases and 4 bases, with 11 bases remaining between them. Germline loops: CDR1 LNHDA, CDR2 SQIVND (reference sequence). The CDR3 extends over 13 amino acids. CDR3 protein: CASSGALSDTQYF. Written as DNA, the CDR3 is TGTGCCAGTAGCGGGGCGCTTTCAGATACGCAGTATTTT. Combining the CDR3 with reference TRBV19 and TRBJ2-3 gives the whole variable domain DGGITQSPKYLFRKEGQNVTLSCEQNLNHDAMYWYRQDPGQGLRLIYYSQIVNDFQKGDIAEGYSVSREKKESFPLTVTSAQKNPTAFYLCASSGALSDTQYFGPGTRLTVL.

V is TRBV29-1 and J is TRBJ2-2, with 11 bases fitting TRBD1. Trimming removed 7 bases from V and 6 bases from J; junction bases left unmatched: 1. CDR3 length equals 12 residues. The germline gives CDR1 SQVTM, CDR2 ANQGSEA. The CDR3 spells CSAGQGAGELFF. CDR3 DNA sequence: TGCAGCGCGGGACAGGGGGCCGGGGAGCTGTTTTTT.

The gene calls are TRBV5-1 and TRBJ2-2, with 8 bases identical to TRBD2. CDR3 length: 16 residues. Germline-derived CDR1 and CDR2 are SGHRS and YFSETQ. With V trimmed by 2 bases and J by 0 bases, 3 bases remained unmatched. CDR3 residues: CASSLTGRANTGELFF. In nucleotides, the CDR3 is TGCGCCAGCAGCTTAACCGGGAGGGCGAACACCGGGGAGCTGTTTTTT. Full variable domain (missing parts from reference TRBV5-1 and TRBJ2-2): KAGVTQTPRYLIKTRGQQVTLSCSPISGHRSVSWYQQTPGQGLQFLFEYFSETQRNKGNFPGRFSGRQFSNSRSEMNVSTLELGDSALYLCASSLTGRANTGELFFGEGSRLTVL.